Below are 23 T cell receptor beta chains sequenced from a single sample in a study of identical twins. TCRdb processed the 5' RACE reads anew with MiXCR; each CDR3 protein has one entry. This sample has about 700,000 distinct CDR3 sequences; more than 6.5% occur once, and the top ten carry roughly 0.97%. These sequences were also reported in another study, on yellow fever vaccine responses in identical twins.

Specimen: PBMCs. These receptors came from a young woman in good health.

This clonotype was seen a handful of times. The chain joins TRBV19 to TRBJ2-1, with D uncertain. The germline V gene has CDR1 LNHDA and CDR2 SQIVND (reference sequence). This CDR3 is 12 amino acids long. Trimming stripped 6 bases from V and 9 bases from J, with 12 bases between. DNA of the CDR3: TGTGCCAGTAGCCGATTACCGGGTGAGCAGTTCTTC. As protein: CASSRLPGEQFF.

This clonotype has just a few counts. V gene TRBV20-1 combines with J gene TRBJ2-7, with 8 bases that match TRBD2. V was pared by 7 bases and J by 3 bases, with 8 bases of the junction left unmatched. The CDR3 spans 13 residues. Germline CDR1 is DFQATT and CDR2 is SNEGSKA (reference sequence). The CDR3 bases are TGCAGTGGCCGGGGGGGACCCAGCTACGAGCAGTACTTC. This encodes CSGRGGPSYEQYF.

This rearrangement joins TRBV11-2 to TRBJ1-2; D is uncertain. Germline V gene lookup returns CDR1 SGHAT and CDR2 FQNNGV. The CDR3 has 14 amino acids. V was clipped by 5 bases and J by 8 bases, with 18 bases between them. The CDR3 nucleotides are TGTGCCAGCAGCCCCGCCATTCTAACGGGAGGCTACACCTTC. This translates into CASSPAILTGGYTF.

The chain carries TRBV5-1 and TRBJ2-3; 7 bases agree with TRBD2. This CDR3 is built from 18 residues. Germline lookup yields CDR1 SGHRS and CDR2 YFSETQ. V dropped 2 bases and J dropped 2; count of bases not matched to a gene: 14. Written as DNA, the CDR3 is TGCGCCAGCAGCTTCAATCCCCTAGCGGAGGCTTACACAGATACGCAGTATTTT. Translation: CASSFNPLAEAYTDTQYF. Together with reference TRBV5-1 and TRBJ2-3, the CDR3 gives the full variable domain: KAGVTQTPRYLIKTRGQQVTLSCSPISGHRSVSWYQQTPGQGLQFLFEYFSETQRNKGNFPGRFSGRQFSNSRSEMNVSTLELGDSALYLCASSFNPLAEAYTDTQYFGPGTRLTVL.

This chain uses TRBV20-1 with TRBJ2-1, with D perhaps matching TRBD2 (6 bases). The ends were cut back, 6 bases at V and 3 bases at J, with 15 bases in the middle. Germline V gene lookup returns CDR1 DFQATT and CDR2 SNEGSKA (reference sequence). The CDR3 is made up of 14 amino acids. The CDR3 loop is CSAPSGLGYNEQFF. CDR3 nucleotide sequence: TGCAGTGCCCCCTCGGGACTGGGCTACAATGAGCAGTTCTTC.

This chain links TRBV18 with TRBJ2-7, with 10 bases that match TRBD1. V was pared by 3 bases and J by 4 bases, with 6 bases of the junction left unmatched. Germline-derived CDR1 and CDR2 are KGHSH and LQKENI. The CDR3 consists of 15 residues. The CDR3: CASSPSPGQGYEQYF. In nucleotides, the CDR3 is TGTGCCAGCTCACCTAGCCCGGGACAGGGGTACGAGCAGTACTTC. The complete variable domain, with remaining parts taken from reference TRBV18 and TRBJ2-7, reads NAGVMQNPRHLVRRRGQEARLRCSPMKGHSHVYWYRQLPEEGLKFMVYLQKENIIDESGMPKERFSAEFPKEGPSILRIQQVVRGDSAAYFCASSPSPGQGYEQYFGPGTRLTVT.

The CDR3 region has the DNA TGTGCCAGCCGATCTAGCGGGAGGCTCAATGAGCAGTTCTTC. Translation: CASRSSGRLNEQFF. V and J are TRBV28 and TRBJ2-1; 11 bases are shared with TRBD2. The V gene end was trimmed by 8 bases and the J gene end by 6 bases; junction bases not matched to a gene: 6. The germline V gene encodes CDR1 MDHEN and CDR2 SYDVKM. The CDR3 is 14 amino acids.

This clonotype was counted only a few times. The CDR3 region has the DNA TGTGCCAGCAGTTTGAGAACGTGGAGCAATCAGCCCCAGCATTTT. Translating gives CASSLRTWSNQPQHF. The J gene is TRBJ1-5, the V gene TRBV28; D unresolved. This CDR3 region has 15 residues. Germline V CDR1 and CDR2: MDHEN, SYDVKM. The V and J ends lost 3 bases and 1 base respectively, with 10 bases between them.

The chain carries TRBV3-1 and TRBJ2-1; D possibly corresponds to TRBD2 (5 bases). Trimming stripped 4 bases from V and 3 bases from J, with 13 bases between. CDR3 length: 15 residues. From germline, CDR1 is LGHDT and CDR2 YNNKEL (reference sequence). The CDR3 nucleotides read TGTGCCAGCAGCCCCTGGGGAGCCGTCTACAATGAGCAGTTCTTC. As protein: CASSPWGAVYNEQFF.

V is TRBV20-1 and J is TRBJ1-1, with D hard to call. The CDR3 is made up of 12 amino acids. Trimming took off 1 base at V and 0 bases at J, with 3 bases between the two ends. Per germline, CDR1 DFQATT and CDR2 SNEGSKA (reference sequence). CDR3 sequence: CSARVVNTEAFF. DNA for the CDR3: TGCAGTGCTAGAGTCGTGAACACTGAAGCTTTCTTT.

The J gene is TRBJ2-5, the V gene TRBV6-5; D remains unclear. CDR1 is MNHEY, CDR2 SVGAGI, per germline. The CDR3 runs 17 residues. V was trimmed by 0 bases and J by 0 bases, leaving 14 bases between them. CDR3 DNA: TGTGCCAGCAGTTACTCATCCGGACCGAACAACCAAGAGACCCAGTACTTC. Translating gives CASSYSSGPNNQETQYF.

Turning to this clonotype: The DNA is omitted, as the CDR3 cannot be located on it reliably, and the CDR3 follows TCRdb's listing. The chain is built from TRBV6-5 and TRBJ1-4. Per the germline V gene, CDR1 is MNHEY and CDR2 is SVGAGI. The CDR3 has 12 amino acids, counting both end residues. CDR3 region: CASSTSRGKLFF.

The table lists this clonotype with a few counts. The chain has TRBV11-1 and TRBJ2-5; TRBD2 matches 9 bases. V lost 5 bases to trimming and J lost 4 bases; unmatched junction nucleotides: 20. Per the germline V gene, CDR1 is SGHAT and CDR2 is FQDESV (reference sequence). The CDR3 is 19 residues long. The CDR3 sequence: CASSPWTSENYYRGETQYF. The DNA of the CDR3 is TGTGCCAGCAGCCCCTGGACTAGCGAGAATTACTACAGGGGAGAGACCCAGTACTTC.

There are many counts of this clonotype. V usage is TRBV12-3 or TRBV12-4 and J usage is TRBJ2-3, with D perhaps TRBD2 (5 bases). V lost 2 bases and J 0 bases, leaving 12 bases between the germline ends. CDR3 length: 16 amino acids. The DNA of the CDR3 is TGTGCCAGCAGTTTATTGGGAGCCGCGAGCACAGATACGCAGTATTTT. Encoded protein: CASSLLGAASTDTQYF.

CDR3 bases: TGTGCCACCAGCCGGCGGGGGGACTCCTACGAGCAGTACTTC. Amino acids: CATSRRGDSYEQYF. J is TRBJ2-7 and V is TRBV15; TRBD2 matches 8 bases. Germline values: CDR1 LNHNV, CDR2 YYDKDF (reference sequence). The CDR3 is 14 residues long. V dropped 5 bases and J dropped 0; count of bases not matched to a gene: 3.

The chain has TRBV6-5 and TRBJ2-3; 9 bases are shared with TRBD2. CDR1 and CDR2 (germline): MNHEY, SVGAGI. The CDR3 extends over 15 amino acids. The V and J ends lost 2 bases and 0 bases, in that order; junction bases with no gene match: 0. The DNA of the CDR3 is TGTGCCAGCAGTTACGCGGGAGGGAGCACAGATACGCAGTATTTT. Its protein is CASSYAGGSTDTQYF.

The genes are TRBV11-1 and TRBJ2-7; perhaps TRBD1 as D (5 bases). The length of the CDR3 is 15 residues. From germline, CDR1 is SGHAT and CDR2 FQDESV (reference sequence). The V gene lost 2 bases and the J gene lost 2 bases, with 13 bases spanning the gap. In nucleotides, the CDR3 is TGTGCCAGCAGCTTATGGCAGGGAAACCCCTACGAGCAGTACTTC. It encodes CASSLWQGNPYEQYF.

The chain links TRBV20-1 to TRBJ2-7; TRBD2 aligns across 7 bases. The CDR3 loop spans 14 amino acids. With V trimmed by 6 bases and J by 0 bases, 8 bases remained unmatched. Germline V lookup: CDR1 DFQATT, CDR2 SNEGSKA (reference sequence). CDR3 sequence: CSAGLSPSSYEQYF. Written as DNA, the CDR3 is TGCAGTGCGGGACTATCCCCTAGCTCCTACGAGCAGTACTTC.

The chain has TRBV5-4 and TRBJ2-3; D is ambiguous. Germline-derived CDR1 and CDR2 are SGHNT and YYREEE (reference sequence). There are 13 residues in the CDR3. Trimming took 7 bases from V and 1 from J, leaving 10 bases between them. This CDR3 is CASRRKGTDTQYF. The CDR3 bases are TGTGCCAGCCGTCGCAAGGGCACAGATACGCAGTATTTT.

This clonotype was counted between two and nine times. This chain connects TRBV5-1 to TRBJ2-7, with D possibly matching TRBD1 (5 bases). Trimming cost V 0 bases and J 3 bases, with 10 bases left between them. The CDR3 is made up of 14 amino acids. Germline values: CDR1 SGHRS, CDR2 YFSETQ. CDR3 residues: CASSLADTRYEQYF. The DNA for the CDR3 is TGCGCCAGCAGCTTGGCGGACACCCGCTACGAGCAGTACTTC.

The rearrangement joins TRBV24-1 to TRBJ2-3, with TRBD2 matching over 7 bases. The germline CDR1 and CDR2 sequences are KGHDR and SFDVKD. Trimming took 4 bases from V and 0 from J; bases not matched to a gene: 6. The length of the CDR3 is 16 residues. CDR3 protein: CATSDPAGGSTDTQYF. CDR3 sequence (DNA): TGTGCCACCAGTGACCCCGCCGGGGGGAGCACAGATACGCAGTATTTT.

The chain carries TRBV18 and TRBJ1-5; 10 bases match TRBD1. After removal of 5 bases from V and 5 bases from J, the junction contained 6 bases not matched to a gene. The CDR3 length is 15 residues. Germline CDR1 KGHSH, CDR2 LQKENI. CDR3 protein: CASSTDRGLDQPQHF. The CDR3 DNA is TGTGCCAGCTCAACTGACAGGGGGCTTGATCAGCCCCAGCATTTT.

Many counts were recorded for this clonotype. CDR3 amino acids: CASSFTGTTVFEQFF. The CDR3 DNA reads as TGTGCCAGCAGCTTCACCGGGACTACCGTCTTTGAGCAGTTCTTC. The genes are TRBV7-2 and TRBJ2-1; 7 nucleotides agree with TRBD2. With V trimmed by 3 bases and J by 9 bases, 11 bases remained unmatched. The CDR3 has 15 residues. Germline CDR1 is SGHTA and CDR2 is FQGNSA.